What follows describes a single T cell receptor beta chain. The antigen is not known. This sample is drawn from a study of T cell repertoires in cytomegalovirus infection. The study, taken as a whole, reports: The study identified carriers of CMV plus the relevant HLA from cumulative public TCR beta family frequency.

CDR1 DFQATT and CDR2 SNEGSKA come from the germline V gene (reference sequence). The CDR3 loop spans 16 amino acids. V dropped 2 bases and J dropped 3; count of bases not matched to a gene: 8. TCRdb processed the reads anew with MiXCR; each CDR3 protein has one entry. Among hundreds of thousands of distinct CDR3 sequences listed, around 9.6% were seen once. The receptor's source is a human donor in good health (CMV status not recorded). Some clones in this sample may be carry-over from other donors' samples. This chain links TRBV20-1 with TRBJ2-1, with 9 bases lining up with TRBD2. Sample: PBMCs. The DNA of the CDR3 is TGCAGTGCTAGATCCCTGGAAGCGGGGGGCTACAATGAGCAGTTCTTC. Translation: CSARSLEAGGYNEQFF.